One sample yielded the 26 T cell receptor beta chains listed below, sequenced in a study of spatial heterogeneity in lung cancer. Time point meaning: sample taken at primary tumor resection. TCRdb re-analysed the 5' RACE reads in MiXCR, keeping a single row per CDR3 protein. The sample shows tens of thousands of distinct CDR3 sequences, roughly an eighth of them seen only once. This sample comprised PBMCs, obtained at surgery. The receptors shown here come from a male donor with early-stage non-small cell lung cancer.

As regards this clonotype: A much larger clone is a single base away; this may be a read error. Here the CDR3 reads CASSHRFLVPDTLYF. The CDR3 nucleotides read TGTGCCAGCAGCCATCGTTTCCTAGTCCCAGATACGCTGTATTTT. The V gene is TRBV7-6, the J gene TRBJ2-3; no reliable D call. CDR1 is SGHVS and CDR2 is FNYEAQ in the germline V gene. The CDR3 contains 15 residues. Full variable domain (remainder filled in from reference TRBV7-6 and TRBJ2-3): GAGVSQSPRYKVTKRGQDVALRCDPISGHVSLYWYRQALGQGPEFLTYFNYEAQQDKSGLPNDRFSAERPEGSISTLTIQRTEQRDSAMYRCASSHRFLVPDTLYFGPGTRLTVL.

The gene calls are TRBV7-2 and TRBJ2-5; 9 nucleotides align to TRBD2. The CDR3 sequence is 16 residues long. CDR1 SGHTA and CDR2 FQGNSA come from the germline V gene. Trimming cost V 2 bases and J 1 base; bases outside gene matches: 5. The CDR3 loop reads CASSLSLAGTQETQYF. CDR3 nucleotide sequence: TGTGCCAGCAGCTTATCCCTAGCGGGGACCCAAGAGACCCAGTACTTC.

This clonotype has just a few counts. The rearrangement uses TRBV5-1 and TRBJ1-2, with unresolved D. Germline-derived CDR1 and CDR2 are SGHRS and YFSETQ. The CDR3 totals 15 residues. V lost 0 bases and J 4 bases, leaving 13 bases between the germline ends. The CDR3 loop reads CASSLGAGSPYGYTF. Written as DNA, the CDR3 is TGCGCCAGCAGCTTGGGAGCGGGATCCCCCTATGGCTACACCTTC.

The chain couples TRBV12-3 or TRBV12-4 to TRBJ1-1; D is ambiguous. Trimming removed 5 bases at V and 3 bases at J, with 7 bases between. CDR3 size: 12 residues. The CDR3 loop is CASSPSDTEAFF. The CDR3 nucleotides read TGTGCCAGCAGTCCTTCGGACACTGAAGCTTTCTTT.

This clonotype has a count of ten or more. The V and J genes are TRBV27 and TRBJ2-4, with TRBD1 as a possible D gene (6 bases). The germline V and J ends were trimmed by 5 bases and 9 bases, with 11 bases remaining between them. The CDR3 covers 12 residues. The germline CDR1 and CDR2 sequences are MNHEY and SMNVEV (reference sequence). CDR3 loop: CASSRTEGIQYF. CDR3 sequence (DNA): TGTGCCAGCAGTAGGACAGAGGGCATTCAGTACTTC.

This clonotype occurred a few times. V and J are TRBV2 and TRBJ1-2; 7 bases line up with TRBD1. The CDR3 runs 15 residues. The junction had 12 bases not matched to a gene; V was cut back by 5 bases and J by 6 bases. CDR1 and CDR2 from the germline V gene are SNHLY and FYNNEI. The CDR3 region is CASSLDRQGWNGYTF. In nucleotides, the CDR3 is TGTGCCAGCAGTCTAGACAGACAGGGATGGAATGGCTACACCTTC.

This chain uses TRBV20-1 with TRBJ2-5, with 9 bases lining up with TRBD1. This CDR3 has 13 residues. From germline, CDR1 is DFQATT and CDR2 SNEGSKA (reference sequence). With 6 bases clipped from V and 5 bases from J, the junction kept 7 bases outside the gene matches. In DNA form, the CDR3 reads TGCAGTGCGCTACAGGGGGCAGGGGAGACCCAGTACTTC. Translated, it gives CSALQGAGETQYF.

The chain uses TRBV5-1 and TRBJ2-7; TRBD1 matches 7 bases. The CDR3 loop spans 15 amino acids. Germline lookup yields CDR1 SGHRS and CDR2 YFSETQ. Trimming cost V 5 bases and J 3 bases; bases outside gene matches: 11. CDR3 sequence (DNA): TGCGCCAGCAGTCCCGGGACAGCTAGTTTCTACGAGCAGTACTTC. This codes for CASSPGTASFYEQYF.

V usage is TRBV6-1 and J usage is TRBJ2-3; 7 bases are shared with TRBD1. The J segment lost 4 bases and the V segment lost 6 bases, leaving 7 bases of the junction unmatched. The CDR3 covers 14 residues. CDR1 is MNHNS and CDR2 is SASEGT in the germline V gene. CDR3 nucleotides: TGTGCCAGCAGGACAGGGATTGGTTCAGATACGCAGTATTTT. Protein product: CASRTGIGSDTQYF.

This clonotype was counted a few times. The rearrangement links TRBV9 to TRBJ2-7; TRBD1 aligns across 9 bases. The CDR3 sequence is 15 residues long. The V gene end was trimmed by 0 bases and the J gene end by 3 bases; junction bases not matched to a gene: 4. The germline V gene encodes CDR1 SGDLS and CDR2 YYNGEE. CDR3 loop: CASSVDGTGIYEQYF. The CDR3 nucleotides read TGTGCCAGCAGCGTAGATGGGACAGGGATCTACGAGCAGTACTTC.

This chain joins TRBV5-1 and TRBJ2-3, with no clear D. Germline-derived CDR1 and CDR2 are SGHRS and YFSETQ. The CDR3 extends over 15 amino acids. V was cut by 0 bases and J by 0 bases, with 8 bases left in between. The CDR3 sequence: CASSLESSSTDTQYF. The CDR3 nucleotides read TGCGCCAGCAGCTTGGAATCGTCTAGCACAGATACGCAGTATTTT.

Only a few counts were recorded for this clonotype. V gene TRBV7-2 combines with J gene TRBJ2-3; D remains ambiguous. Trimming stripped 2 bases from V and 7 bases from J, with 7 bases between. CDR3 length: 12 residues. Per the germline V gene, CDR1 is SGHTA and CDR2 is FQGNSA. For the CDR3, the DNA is TGTGCCAGCAGCTTAATTCCTAATACGCAGTATTTT. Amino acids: CASSLIPNTQYF.

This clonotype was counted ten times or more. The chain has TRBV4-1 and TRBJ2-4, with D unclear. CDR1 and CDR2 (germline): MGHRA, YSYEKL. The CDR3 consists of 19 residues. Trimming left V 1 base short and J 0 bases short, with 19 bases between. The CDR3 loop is CASSQGRATKTLAKNIQYF. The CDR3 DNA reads TGCGCCAGCAGCCAAGGCCGGGCTACCAAAACGTTAGCCAAAAACATTCAGTACTTC.

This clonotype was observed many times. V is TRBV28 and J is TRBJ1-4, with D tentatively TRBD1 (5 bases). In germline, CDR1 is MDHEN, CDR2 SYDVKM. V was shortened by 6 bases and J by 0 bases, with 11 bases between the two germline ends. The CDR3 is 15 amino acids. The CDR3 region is CASRSDKATNEKLFF. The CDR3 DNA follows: TGTGCCAGCAGGTCGGACAAAGCAACTAATGAAAAACTGTTTTTT. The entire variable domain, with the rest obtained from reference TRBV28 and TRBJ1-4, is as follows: DVKVTQSSRYLVKRTGEKVFLECVQDMDHENMFWYRQDPGLGLRLIYFSYDVKMKEKGDIPEGYSVSREKKERFSLILESASTNQTSMYLCASRSDKATNEKLFFGSGTQLSVL.

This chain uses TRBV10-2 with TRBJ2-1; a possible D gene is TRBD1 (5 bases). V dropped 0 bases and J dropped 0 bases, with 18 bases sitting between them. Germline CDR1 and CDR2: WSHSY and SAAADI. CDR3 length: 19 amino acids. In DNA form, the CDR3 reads TGCGCCAGCAGTGAGTCCCGGACCTCACAGGACGGCTCCTACAATGAGCAGTTCTTC. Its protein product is CASSESRTSQDGSYNEQFF.

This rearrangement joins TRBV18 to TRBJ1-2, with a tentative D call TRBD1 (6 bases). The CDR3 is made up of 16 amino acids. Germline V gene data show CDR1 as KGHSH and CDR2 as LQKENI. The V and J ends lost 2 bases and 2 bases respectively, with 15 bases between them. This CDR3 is CASSPIIGQTNYGYTF. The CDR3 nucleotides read TGTGCCAGCTCACCAATCATCGGACAGACCAACTATGGCTACACCTTC. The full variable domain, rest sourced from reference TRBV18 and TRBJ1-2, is NAGVMQNPRHLVRRRGQEARLRCSPMKGHSHVYWYRQLPEEGLKFMVYLQKENIIDESGMPKERFSAEFPKEGPSILRIQQVVRGDSAAYFCASSPIIGQTNYGYTFGSGTRLTVV.

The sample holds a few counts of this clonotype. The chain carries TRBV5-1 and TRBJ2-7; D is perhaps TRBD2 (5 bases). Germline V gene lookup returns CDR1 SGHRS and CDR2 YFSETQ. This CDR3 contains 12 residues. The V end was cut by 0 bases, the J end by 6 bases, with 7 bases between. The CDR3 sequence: CASSLEGGEQYF. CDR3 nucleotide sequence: TGCGCCAGCAGCTTGGAAGGAGGCGAGCAGTACTTC.

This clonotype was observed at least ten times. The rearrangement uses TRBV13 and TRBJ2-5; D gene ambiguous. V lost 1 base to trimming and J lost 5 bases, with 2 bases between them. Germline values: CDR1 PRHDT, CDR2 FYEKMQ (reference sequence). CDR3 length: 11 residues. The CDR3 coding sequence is TGTGCCAGCAGCTTAGTGGAGACCCAGTACTTC. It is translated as CASSLVETQYF.

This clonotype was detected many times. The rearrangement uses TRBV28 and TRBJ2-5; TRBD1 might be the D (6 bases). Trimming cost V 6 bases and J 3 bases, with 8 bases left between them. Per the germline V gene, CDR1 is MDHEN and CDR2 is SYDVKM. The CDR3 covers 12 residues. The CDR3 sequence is CASRAGEETQYF. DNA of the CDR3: TGTGCCAGCAGGGCAGGGGAAGAGACCCAGTACTTC.

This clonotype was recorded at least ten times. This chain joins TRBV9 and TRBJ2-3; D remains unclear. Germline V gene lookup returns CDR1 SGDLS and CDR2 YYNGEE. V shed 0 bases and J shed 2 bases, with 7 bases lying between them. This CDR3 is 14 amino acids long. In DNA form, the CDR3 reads TGTGCCAGCAGCGTAGTCGGCTACACAGATACGCAGTATTTT. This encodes CASSVVGYTDTQYF.

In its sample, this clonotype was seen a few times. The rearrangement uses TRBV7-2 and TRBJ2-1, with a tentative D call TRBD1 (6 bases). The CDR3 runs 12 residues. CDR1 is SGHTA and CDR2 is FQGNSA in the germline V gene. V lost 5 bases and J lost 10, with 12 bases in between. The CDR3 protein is CASSQFDREQFF. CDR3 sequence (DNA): TGTGCCAGCAGCCAATTTGACAGGGAGCAGTTCTTC.

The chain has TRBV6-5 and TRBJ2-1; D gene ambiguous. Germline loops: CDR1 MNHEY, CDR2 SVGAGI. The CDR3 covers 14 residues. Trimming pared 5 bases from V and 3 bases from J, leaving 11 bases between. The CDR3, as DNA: TGTGCCAGCAGTCCCGTGTCCCGCTACAATGAGCAGTTCTTC. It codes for CASSPVSRYNEQFF.

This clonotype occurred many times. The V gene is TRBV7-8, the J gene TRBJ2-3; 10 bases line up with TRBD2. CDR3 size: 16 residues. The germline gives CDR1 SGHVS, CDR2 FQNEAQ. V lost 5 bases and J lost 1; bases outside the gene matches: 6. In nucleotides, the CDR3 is TGTGCCAGCAGCCTCAGACTAGCGGGTGGCACAGATACGCAGTATTTT. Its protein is CASSLRLAGGTDTQYF.

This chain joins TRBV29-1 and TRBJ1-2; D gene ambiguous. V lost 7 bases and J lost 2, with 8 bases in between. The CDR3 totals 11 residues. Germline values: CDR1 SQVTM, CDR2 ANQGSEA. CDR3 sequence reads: CSANNNYGYTF. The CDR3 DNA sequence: TGCAGCGCAAACAACAACTATGGCTACACCTTC.

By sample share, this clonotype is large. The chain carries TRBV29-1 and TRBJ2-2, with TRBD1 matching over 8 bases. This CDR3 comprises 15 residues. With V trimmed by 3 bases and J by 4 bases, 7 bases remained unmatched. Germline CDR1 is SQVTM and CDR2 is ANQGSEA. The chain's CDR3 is CSVEPGQGGTGELFF. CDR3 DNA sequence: TGCAGCGTTGAGCCCGGACAGGGAGGCACCGGGGAGCTGTTTTTT.

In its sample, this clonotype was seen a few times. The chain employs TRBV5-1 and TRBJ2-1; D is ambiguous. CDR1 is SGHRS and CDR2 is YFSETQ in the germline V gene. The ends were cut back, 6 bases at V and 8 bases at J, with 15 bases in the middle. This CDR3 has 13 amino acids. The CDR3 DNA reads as TGCGCCAGCACCAACCCACCCCGAGATGAGCAGTTCTTC. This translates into CASTNPPRDEQFF.